This TCR beta chain came from a study of technical replicates of blood from several donors. Repertoires were generated with immunoSEQ multiplex PCR, while TCRdb's copy carries only in-frame clones and drops some. The repertoire holds 65,000 to 90,000 clones, with almost 99% as singletons. Trimming took off 6 bases at V and 0 bases at J, with 12 bases between the two ends. The CDR3 sequence is 14 residues long. Germline assignment: CDR1 SGHAT and CDR2 FQDESV (reference sequence). The genes are TRBV11-1 and TRBJ2-7; TRBD1 might be the D (6 bases). Sequencing used T cells isolated from PBMCs. This receptor was taken from a human donor in good health. CDR3 sequence reads: CASRPGQLSYEQYF. The CDR3, as DNA: TGTGCCAGCAGACCCGGACAGCTCTCCTACGAGCAGTACTTC.